The 5 T cell receptor beta chains below come from one sample, sequenced in a study of cytomegalovirus exposure and HLA in healthy donors. The PCR ran on 60 Vbeta and 13 Jbeta primers. Repertoires were generated with immunoSEQ multiplex PCR, while TCRdb's copy carries only in-frame clones and drops some. The table lists around 150,000 clones, approximately 80% of them singletons. Sequenced material: PBMCs. These receptors all come from a woman aged 25 to 39 in good health and CMV-seropositive.

V is TRBV14 and J is TRBJ1-4; a possible D gene is TRBD1 (5 bases). This CDR3 region has 15 residues. V lost 3 bases to trimming and J lost 7 bases, with 15 bases between them. The germline gives CDR1 SGHDN, CDR2 FVKESK. The CDR3 DNA sequence: TGTGCCAGCAGCCACCTCCAGGGAACCGGTGAAAAACTGTTTTTT. Residues: CASSHLQGTGEKLFF.

J is TRBJ2-7 and V is TRBV10-2; 10 positions agree with TRBD2. Germline V gene lookup returns CDR1 WSHSY and CDR2 SAAADI. CDR3 length: 15 amino acids. The J segment lost 4 bases and the V segment lost 6 bases, leaving 9 bases of the junction unmatched. The CDR3 is CASSSSGGLLYEQYF. CDR3 bases: TGCGCCAGCAGCTCTAGCGGGGGCCTACTTTACGAGCAGTACTTC.

The chain employs TRBV5-1 and TRBJ1-2; D is uncertain. The germline V gene has CDR1 SGHRS and CDR2 YFSETQ. This CDR3 is 13 amino acids long. V gave up 3 bases and J gave up 0 bases, with 6 bases separating them. The CDR3 DNA is TGCGCCAGCAGCTCCCTACCTAACTATGGCTACACCTTC. Protein: CASSSLPNYGYTF.

The chain links TRBV2 to TRBJ2-3; 8 nucleotides align to TRBD2. This CDR3 has 14 amino acids. The germline V gene encodes CDR1 SNHLY and CDR2 FYNNEI. The V gene end was trimmed by 10 bases and the J gene end by 3 bases; junction bases not matched to a gene: 9. CDR3 in DNA: TGTGCCACCTTAGCGGGGTATGTGACAGATACGCAGTATTTT. Residues: CATLAGYVTDTQYF.

The rearrangement links TRBV9 to TRBJ2-5; no firm D call. The V gene's germline CDR1 is SGDLS and CDR2 YYNGEE. The CDR3 is 12 residues long. The V and J ends lost 0 bases and 3 bases respectively, with 3 bases between them. The CDR3 region is CASSVGEETQYF. The CDR3 DNA sequence: TGTGCCAGCAGCGTAGGCGAAGAGACCCAGTACTTC.